This T cell receptor (beta chain) was identified in a study of cytomegalovirus exposure and HLA in healthy donors (dated by TCRdb to 2017 to 2019). Looking at the study overall: An earlier analysis of 587 of the donors reported approximately 300 Gb of sequence data and 117 million unique TCR beta sequences from 150 million to 200 million T cells. An early release that covered roughly 600 HLA-typed donors contained around 300 gigabases of sequencing data and tens of millions of unique TCR sequences. The genetic ancestry cluster associated with self-reported Caucasian donors included about four fifths of the approximately 400 genotyped donors. The study was designed to test whether signatures of past pathogen exposure could be identified by cataloging public T cell receptors. Using immunosequencing, the study profiled T cell repertoires from 550 to 750 subjects and related those repertoires to cytomegalovirus serostatus. A separate validation cohort of over a hundred different subjects was used in addition to the roughly 620-subject first cohort. High-throughput TCR immunosequencing, statistical association of individual TCRs with disease status, and machine learning were combined to predict cytomegalovirus infection status. To study patterns of TCR occurrence, a later analysis re-analyzed previously published TCR beta repertoires from around 700 donors and added high-resolution HLA genotyping. Rather than drawing on any new phenotypic data, the later analysis identified candidate immune exposures from TCR beta sequences and the way those sequences occurred across donors. An earlier analysis of fewer than 750 of the donors used high-throughput TCR beta sequencing to judge whether each TCR beta V gene segment behaved as functional or pseudogenic. Alongside the repertoire data, information on donor age, sex, ethnicity and CMV serostatus was compiled. In a later genetic analysis, genome-wide SNP genotypes for about three fifths of the 666 donors were used, and that subset was treated as a discovery cohort. All discovery cohort repertoires had been generated using a single sequencing platform. Class I and class II HLA loci were covered by the typing at four-digit resolution. The number of typed donors differed by locus: about 629-630 for A, B, C, DRB1 and DQB1; approximately 520 for DQA1; some 610 for DPA1; and around 470 for DPB1. About five DR-DQ haplotypes were treated as single units for association and clustering because of strong linkage in the cohort. On average, roughly 240,000 unique TCR beta nucleotide sequences were sequenced per donor among 398 genotyped donors of the cohort, with 15% to 20% of those sequences being non-productive. General conclusions and limits of the study: For the cohort, immune exposure information was limited to CMV serostatus. The earlier analysis of approximately 560 of the donors excluded over 15 rarely observed V segments, including chromosome 9 orphons, because counts were too low. In a later genetic analysis, fewer N-insertions in productive TCRs were reported among donors in an Asian-associated ancestry cluster than the approximately 710-donor mean. In a later analysis, HLA-associated TCR beta chains were found to be more clonally expanded and to have lower generation probabilities than equally common non-associated chains. The classifier was reported to diagnose cytomegalovirus status with high specificity and sensitivity in both the original cohort and the validation cohort. The sequencing pipeline was judged likely to have produced a cluster of highly shared sequence variants as a technical artifact. In a later analysis, several top co-occurrence clusters were reported to appear linked to parvovirus B19, influenza, CMV and Epstein-Barr virus. In a later analysis, 15,000 to 20,000 TCR beta sequences were associated with specific HLA alleles at a false discovery rate of 0.05. Most TCR sequences were seen in very few donors, while some public TCRs were found in many individuals. The authors suggested that the approach could potentially be extended to other disease states and immunological phenotypes. A later genetic analysis associated a missense DCLRE1C variant with V-gene and J-gene trimming of TCR beta chains, and an independent cohort replicated the association. Correlated functional status among segregating V segments might be attributable to linkage disequilibrium, but an unknown experimental factor could not be ruled out. In a later analysis, the rate of TCR association differed among HLA loci, with DRB1 alleles having the most associated TCRs and HLA-C alleles having the fewest. Roughly uniform sequencing depth across donors was assumed in presence/absence analyses, although this assumption may not hold. The cohort was sequenced for TCR beta chains only, and without alpha or paired-chain data the features that could be detected were limited. Assigning TCR associations to individual alleles was difficult when HLA alleles, especially DR and DQ, strongly co-occurred. Because HLA typing was unavailable for some donors at each locus, only the typed subset was used in association tests. A few of the identified cytomegalovirus-associated TCR beta chains were confirmed in vitro to be specific for cytomegalovirus antigens. In the study, 150 to 200 TCR beta chains were listed as associated with cytomegalovirus. A further reported finding was that TCR beta sequences accurately predicted the HLA-A and HLA-B alleles for most subjects in the first cohort. Some IMGT-functional V segments, including TRBV6-2 and TRBV6-3, could not be distinguished by the 87-base-pair reads and were therefore excluded. Broadly in line with IMGT annotations, most TCR beta V segments showed up in productive rearrangements about 90% or about 30% of the time in an earlier analysis of 587 of the donors. In a later analysis, most CMV-associated TCR beta chains were found to appear HLA-restricted, with HLA associations seemingly driven largely by CMV exposure.

Comments on this clone: Its binding antigen is unknown. There are no base qualities to consult, and no much larger clone falls within one base.

Library preparation employed the immunoSEQ multiplex PCR assay. For the multiplex PCR, a mixture combining 60 forward primers for TCR Vbeta segments and 13 reverse primers for TCR Jbeta segments was used. The CDR3 region of rearranged TCR beta genes was amplified from genomic DNA by a multiplex PCR assay. On the Illumina HiSeq System, the amplified TCR beta libraries were sequenced as 87-base-pair reads. Per the original workflow: In a later analysis, tens of millions of unique TCR beta chains were counted across the 650 to 750 repertoires, and roughly 11 million of these chains were shared by at least two donors. To remove PCR and sequencing errors, raw reads were error-corrected and collapsed into unique sequences using a nearest-neighbor algorithm that merged closely related sequences. V, D and J gene segments were assigned by aligning CDR3 sequences to IMGT reference sequences. For a sequence to be retained, at least a six-nucleotide match to both a V gene segment and a J gene segment was required. Rearrangements were called productive when the CDR3 lacked stop codons and stayed in frame with V and J; all others were non-productive. Following IMGT convention, CDR3 was defined as the stretch from the second conserved V-encoded cysteine to the conserved J-encoded phenylalanine. The earlier analysis of about 610 of the donors excluded sequences that lacked an unambiguous match to a single V gene segment. In an earlier analysis of 587 of the donors, V segments were called functional above 56.7% productive rearrangements and were called segregating when the between-donor standard deviation exceeded 5%. A statistical classification framework was built to diagnose cytomegalovirus status from the catalog of TCR beta chain sequences. V and J gene assignment, in a later analysis, came from comparing TCR nucleotide sequences with IMGT/GENE-DB human TR gene sequences. A later analysis assigned CDR3 sequences and most-parsimonious VDJ recombination scenarios with the TCRdist pipeline. A later analysis defined each TCR beta chain by its CDR3 amino acid sequence plus V-gene family, and excluded reads lacking a unique V-gene family. As a way to deal with suspected cross-contamination and a sequencing artifact, a later analysis dropped under 600 nucleotide sequences that were highly shared and had low generation probability. In a later analysis, a clonal expansion index was calculated for each public chain from normalized within-repertoire ranks of inferred template counts. A later analysis computed generation probabilities with a VDJ recombination model fitted to out-of-frame rearrangements, and checked the results against IGoR. Hypergeometric tests were used in a later analysis to score TCR-TCR, TCR-HLA and TCR-CMV co-occurrence, with a repertoire-size bias correction applied to the TCR pairs. In a later analysis, false discovery rates were estimated by permuting HLA or CMV assignments 20 times. In a later analysis, co-occurring TCRs were grouped using DBSCAN, and TCRdist sequence similarity was added for clustering within HLA-allele-positive subsets. Co-occurrence clustering excluded repertoires with fewer than 30,000 or more than 120,000 public chains, plus five with anomalous nucleotide sharing. TCRdb holds this immuneACCESS table with in-frame rearrangements only. Some clones are missing; in checked studies, unresolved V genes explain under half, and the rest has no known cause. For V, J and clone size, that table is used; D and trimming come from the DNA. This sample comprises about 270,000 clones, roughly 70% of them detected only once. The ten most abundant clones make up roughly 2.4% of the sample.

The cohort was made up of approximately 670 healthy bone marrow donors. At the time of sampling, all cohort members were nominally healthy, though unrecorded immune exposures were likely present. The donor tested CMV seronegative and was one of the 352 seronegative cohort members. A peripheral blood sample was provided by each donor, and peripheral blood mononuclear cells were used for TCR beta sequencing. Genomic DNA was extracted from the blood cell samples with the Qiagen DNeasy Blood Extraction Kit. V sheds 0 bases and J sheds 5 bases, leaving 13 bases between their ends. CDR1 and CDR2, per the germline V gene, are MGHRA and YSYEKL. Measured from the cysteine to the phenylalanine, the CDR3 is 15 residues long. The sequence is cut down to CDR3 DNA, 45 bases in frame from base 1.

The V and J segments used are TRBV4-1 and TRBJ1-2; a confident D gene designation cannot be given. The sample was PBMCs. This TCR derives from a female donor in good health and CMV-seronegative. The nucleotides read TGCGCCAGCAGCCAAGATCTACGGTTAAGATATGGCTACACCTTC. This sequence encodes CASSQDLRLRYGYTF.